This TCR beta chain was identified in a study of blood T cell repertoires in COVID-19. Study-level background: Donors in the United States, Italy and Spain gave samples during acute or convalescent COVID-19. PBMCs, B-cell-depleted T cells, or T cells were the source of the cDNA or gDNA that made up the material.

Those enrolled in Seattle joined during active infection and were followed longitudinally afterward. As handled by the study authors: Amplification from reference gene primers served as the basis for estimated nucleated cell counts. Clones were sequenced by immunoSEQ multiplex PCR, and TCRdb holds only the in-frame ones, with some missing. That table furnishes V, J and clone size, whereas the DNA furnished D and trimming. Of some 230,000 clones in the sample, around 83% were seen once. Trimming removed 3 bases from V and 8 bases from J, with 15 bases in between. The germline CDR1 and CDR2 sequences are KGHDR and SFDVKD. This CDR3 is 14 amino acids long.

This chain uses TRBV24-1 with TRBJ1-2; weak D call: TRBD1 (6 bases). This receptor was obtained from a woman aged 45 to 65 with COVID-19, enrolled during active disease. Sequencing was performed on peripheral blood. The CDR3 bases are TGTGCCACCAGTGATCCCTCAGGGGCTCGGGGCTACACCTTC. Translating gives CATSDPSGARGYTF.